This is a list of T cell receptor beta chains from one sample in a study of blood T cell repertoires in COVID-19. Assay: immunoSEQ multiplex PCR; the TCRdb copy retains only in-frame clones and omits some. The repertoire holds fewer than 200,000 clones, with around 76% as singletons. The specimen was peripheral blood. Receptors were obtained from a woman aged 55 to 70 with COVID-19, enrolled during active disease. CDR3s include the opening cysteine and the closing phenylalanine or tryptophan. The D gene is left open where the match is weak.

>TRBD1|TRBV6-4|13|TRBJ2-2
TGTGCCAGCAGTCCGGACAGGGCAGGGGAGCTGTTTTTT
CASSPDRAGELFF
>TRBD2|TRBV19|15|TRBJ2-3
TGTGCCAGTACTAGCGGGGGGAGAGTCACAGATACGCAGTATTTT
CASTSGGRVTDTQYF
>-|TRBV25-1|15|TRBJ1-1
TGTGCCAGCAGTGAGATGGTGGCAGGGCCCACTGAAGCTTTCTTT
CASSEMVAGPTEAFF
>TRBD1|TRBV3-1/TRBV3-2|17|TRBJ2-2
TGTGCCAGCAGCTTCGCCGCCGGGACAGGGGGCGGCGGGGAGCTGTTTTTT
CASSFAAGTGGGGELFF
>-|TRBV9|17|TRBJ1-3
TGTGCCAGCAGCCCCAGTAACAGGGCTGGGAATGGAAACACCATATATTTT
CASSPSNRAGNGNTIYF
>-|TRBV30|14|TRBJ1-4
TGTGCCTGGAGGGCGGGGGGCGCTGGACAAAAACTGTTTTTT
CAWRAGGAGQKLFF
>-|TRBV30|13|TRBJ1-5
TGTGCCTGGAGTGGACAGGGCAATCAGCCCCAGCATTTT
CAWSGQGNQPQHF
>TRBD1|TRBV5-1|18|TRBJ1-5
TGCGCCAGCAGCTTGGCGAAAGCTACCACAGGGGGCTTTCAGCCCCAGCATTTT
CASSLAKATTGGFQPQHF
>-|TRBV7-2|14|TRBJ1-1
TGTGCCAGCAGCCTGAGGGCCCGGAACACTGAAGCTTTCTTT
CASSLRARNTEAFF
>-|TRBV4-1|16|TRBJ1-2
TGCGCCAGCAGCCAAGATAAACAGGCCGCTAACTATGGCTACACCTTC
CASSQDKQAANYGYTF
>-|TRBV4-1|15|TRBJ1-2
TGCGCCAGCAGCCGGGTGGGCAGGGTGACCGGTAGCTACACCTTC
CASSRVGRVTGSYTF
>-|TRBV7-9|15|TRBJ2-1
TGTGCCAGCAGCTTAGCTAGACAGGCCTACAATGAGCAGTTCTTC
CASSLARQAYNEQFF
>TRBD1|TRBV30|17|TRBJ1-1
TGTGCCTGGAGTGGTTTCTCCAGGGGGGCGAGGAACACTGAAGCTTTCTTT
CAWSGFSRGARNTEAFF
>-|TRBV6-2/TRBV6-3|12|TRBJ2-1
TGTGCCAGCAGCCAGAGGAGCAATGAGCAGTTCTTC
CASSQRSNEQFF
>TRBD2|TRBV2|15|TRBJ2-1
TGTGCCTTCCGGACTAGCGGGAGGAGTAGCAATGAGCAGTTCTTC
CAFRTSGRSSNEQFF
>TRBD1|TRBV18|14|TRBJ2-1
TGTGCCAGCTCACCACCGAGGGACAGGGTTGAGCAGTTCTTC
CASSPPRDRVEQFF
>-|TRBV7-9|15|TRBJ2-7
TGTGCCAGCAGCTATGAGCCAGAGCTAGGGGACGAGCAGTACTTC
CASSYEPELGDEQYF
>-|TRBV5-1|14|TRBJ1-5
TGCGCCAGCAGCTTTAGGGGGGGGGATCAGCCCCAGCATTTT
CASSFRGGDQPQHF
>-|TRBV7-9|15|TRBJ1-2
TGTGCCAGCAGCCCCATGGGGAGGGTAGACTATGGCTACACCTTC
CASSPMGRVDYGYTF
>-|TRBV29-1|11|TRBJ1-1
TGCAGCGTTGCGACGGGTAATGAAGCTTTCTTT
CSVATGNEAFF
>-|TRBV2|14|TRBJ1-1
TGTGCCAGCCACTCGGGGGTAGGAAACACTGAAGCTTTCTTT
CASHSGVGNTEAFF
>TRBD1|TRBV5-1|14|TRBJ1-1
TGCGCCAGCAGCGCACAGGGGGCTGTTACTGAAGCTTTCTTT
CASSAQGAVTEAFF
>TRBD1|TRBV25-1|16|TRBJ2-1
TGTGCCAGCAGTCAAGTGACAGGGGTCTCCTACAATGAGCAGTTCTTC
CASSQVTGVSYNEQFF
>-|TRBV7-3|14|TRBJ1-1
TGTGCCAGCAGCCACGGCGGGGTGAACACTGAAGCTTTCTTT
CASSHGGVNTEAFF
>TRBD1|TRBV27|15|TRBJ2-5
TGTGCCAGCAGACCCGACAGGGGGCGTCAAGAGACCCAGTACTTC
CASRPDRGRQETQYF
>TRBD1|TRBV3-1/TRBV3-2|13|TRBJ1-5
TGTGCCAGCAGCCAGACAGGGGACCAGCCCCAGCATTTT
CASSQTGDQPQHF
>-|TRBV10-3|13|TRBJ2-5
TGTGCCATCAGGGGGGGATGGCAAGAGACCCAGTACTTC
CAIRGGWQETQYF